Listed below are T cell receptor beta chains from one sample, sequenced in a study of T-cell reconstitution after alpha-beta-depleted transplantation in children. TCRdb fed the PCR reads into MiXCR, producing one record per CDR3 protein. There are about a million distinct CDR3 sequences in the sample; roughly 29% occur only once, and roughly 30% lies in the top ten. The sample here was PBMCs, mostly from graft donor cells, taken 360 days after TCRalphabeta/CD19-depleted stem cell transplant. The origin of the receptors is a boy younger than two who had a stem cell transplant for SCID, so the T cells may come from the graft donor. Each CDR3 is given with its conserved first and last residue. The D gene is left open where the match is weak. Expanded clones are given a class, and other clones once, few, many or no size at all.

few	TRBJ2-2	.	TRBV7-3	CASSPYGNTGELFF	TGTGCCAGCAGCCCCTACGGGAACACCGGGGAGCTGTTTTTT
.	TRBJ2-1	.	TRBV13	CASSPDELWPNEQFF	TGTGCCAGCAGCCCGGACGAACTCTGGCCCAATGAGCAGTTCTTC
.	TRBJ1-2	.	TRBV12-3/TRBV12-4	CASSFRVAPKQGRTANYGYTF	TGTGCCAGCAGTTTCAGGGTAGCCCCAAAGCAAGGCCGAACGGCTAACTATGGCTACACCTTC
many	TRBJ2-6	.	TRBV5-1	CASTIQGPTGANVLTF	TGCGCCAGCACCATACAGGGACCTACTGGGGCCAACGTCCTGACTTTC
.	TRBJ1-4	.	TRBV6-5	CASSSPRGTNEKLFF	TGTGCCAGCAGTTCGCCGCGGGGGACTAATGAAAAACTGTTTTTT
.	TRBJ2-1	.	TRBV29-1	CSVRGGLAGQFF	TGCAGCGTTCGCGGCGGTTTAGCCGGGCAGTTCTTC
once	TRBJ1-1	.	TRBV11-1	CASSLRGAENTEAFF	TGTGCCAGCAGCTTACGGGGGGCCGAGAACACTGAAGCTTTCTTT
many	TRBJ1-1	.	TRBV5-1	CASSVRENTEAFF	TGCGCCAGCAGCGTCAGGGAGAACACTGAAGCTTTCTTT
.	TRBJ2-1	TRBD2	TRBV11-2	CASSHQGLARYNEQFF	TGTGCCAGCAGTCACCAGGGACTAGCGCGGTACAATGAGCAGTTCTTC
few	TRBJ2-1	TRBD1	TRBV7-3	CASSLTSATGSESYNEQFF	TGTGCCAGCAGCTTAACATCCGCGACAGGGTCTGAGTCCTACAATGAGCAGTTCTTC
.	TRBJ2-7	.	TRBV12-3/TRBV12-4	CASSRHGEQYF	TGTGCCAGCAGTAGACACGGTGAGCAGTACTTC
.	TRBJ1-1	.	TRBV20-1	CSARTQGWGTEAFF	TGCAGTGCTAGGACACAGGGTTGGGGCACTGAAGCTTTCTTT
many	TRBJ2-1	.	TRBV5-1	CASSALRGRGDEQFF	TGCGCCAGCAGCGCCTTACGGGGGCGTGGGGATGAGCAGTTCTTC
.	TRBJ2-5	TRBD1	TRBV30	CAWSRDSLTKETQYF	TGTGCCTGGAGCCGGGACAGCCTAACCAAAGAGACCCAGTACTTC
.	TRBJ1-3	TRBD1	TRBV15	CATSRGDSSGNTIYF	TGTGCCACCAGCAGAGGGGACAGCTCTGGAAACACCATATATTTT
.	TRBJ2-3	.	TRBV7-2	CASSLANVWEVGTQYF	TGTGCCAGCAGCTTAGCTAATGTGTGGGAAGTAGGTACGCAGTATTTT
.	TRBJ1-4	.	TRBV5-1	CASSRGGKHEKLFF	TGCGCCAGCAGCCGGGGGGGAAAACATGAAAAACTGTTTTTT
.	TRBJ2-5	TRBD2	TRBV7-9	CASSPRLAEQETQYF	TGTGCCAGCAGCCCCCGCCTAGCGGAACAAGAGACCCAGTACTTC
few	TRBJ2-1	.	TRBV27	CASSLWPHRYNEQFF	TGTGCCAGCAGTCTCTGGCCTCATCGCTACAATGAGCAGTTCTTC
.	TRBJ2-1	.	TRBV6-1	CASSEEGGFRRTYNEQFF	TGTGCCAGCAGTGAAGAAGGGGGGTTTCGGCGAACCTACAATGAGCAGTTCTTC
.	TRBJ1-6	TRBD1	TRBV5-4	CASSSPGQGSSPLHF	TGTGCCAGCAGCTCCCCGGGACAGGGGTCTTCACCCCTCCACTTT
.	TRBJ2-7	.	TRBV20-1	CSALGRGFSYEQYF	TGCAGTGCCCTAGGCAGGGGCTTCTCCTACGAGCAGTACTTC
few	TRBJ2-1	.	TRBV20-1	CSAVNRINNEQFF	TGCAGTGCGGTTAACAGGATCAACAATGAGCAGTTCTTC
.	TRBJ2-7	.	TRBV12-3/TRBV12-4	CASSLGLLSYEQYF	TGTGCCAGCAGTTTAGGCCTGCTCTCCTACGAGCAGTACTTC
.	TRBJ2-7	TRBD2	TRBV6-2/TRBV6-3	CASSYPAGGAYEQYF	TGTGCCAGCAGTTACCCAGCGGGGGGGGCCTACGAGCAGTACTTC
.	TRBJ2-5	.	TRBV12-3/TRBV12-4	CASSLRLNQETQYF	TGTGCCAGCAGCCTAAGACTCAACCAAGAGACCCAGTACTTC
few	TRBJ1-1	.	TRBV12-3/TRBV12-4	CASVEPPNTEAFF	TGTGCCAGCGTGGAGCCGCCGAACACTGAAGCTTTCTTT
few	TRBJ1-6	.	TRBV12-3/TRBV12-4	CASSLAHNSPLHF	TGTGCCAGCAGTTTAGCTCATAATTCACCCCTCCACTTT
few	TRBJ2-1	.	TRBV27	CASSLRGTQYNEQFF	TGTGCCAGCAGTTTACGGGGGACTCAATACAATGAGCAGTTCTTC
few	TRBJ2-5	.	TRBV6-5	CASSYGDDGAETQYF	TGTGCCAGCAGTTATGGGGACGACGGAGCCGAGACCCAGTACTTC
.	TRBJ2-2	.	TRBV15	CATSSSKAGTGELFF	TGTGCCACCAGCAGCAGCAAGGCGGGCACCGGGGAGCTGTTTTTT
.	TRBJ1-1	.	TRBV6-1	CASTKLGASMNTEAFF	TGTGCCAGCACTAAATTGGGAGCCAGCATGAACACTGAAGCTTTCTTT
once	TRBJ1-1	TRBD1	TRBV10-3	CAVRDSEGLNTEAFF	TGTGCCGTTAGGGACAGCGAAGGGCTGAACACTGAAGCTTTCTTT
few	TRBJ2-6	.	TRBV3-1	CASADSGANVLTF	TGTGCCAGCGCCGACTCTGGGGCCAACGTCCTGACTTTC
.	TRBJ2-7	TRBD1	TRBV5-1	CASSLDAGQGSYEQYF	TGCGCCAGCAGCTTGGACGCCGGACAGGGCTCCTACGAGCAGTACTTC
many	TRBJ1-1	.	TRBV12-3/TRBV12-4	CASSLRKNTEAFF	TGTGCCAGCAGTTTAAGGAAGAACACTGAAGCTTTCTTT
.	TRBJ2-1	TRBD2	TRBV5-5	CASSWTRTPFNNEQFF	TGTGCCAGCAGCTGGACTAGGACCCCTTTCAACAATGAGCAGTTCTTC
.	TRBJ2-1	TRBD2	TRBV6-2/TRBV6-3	CASSFATSGGYNEQFF	TGTGCCAGCAGTTTTGCGACTAGCGGGGGTTACAATGAGCAGTTCTTC
.	TRBJ2-1	.	TRBV4-3	CASSQDRRLEQFF	TGCGCCAGCAGCCAAGATAGAAGGCTGGAGCAGTTCTTC
.	TRBJ2-5	TRBD1	TRBV29-1	CSVVRTGGETQYF	TGCAGCGTTGTCCGCACAGGGGGGGAGACCCAGTACTTC
.	TRBJ2-2	.	TRBV4-2	CASSQGSGTGELFF	TGTGCCAGCAGCCAAGGATCGGGAACCGGGGAGCTGTTTTTT
.	TRBJ1-5	.	TRBV12-3/TRBV12-4	CASSLVTGSQGNQPQHF	TGTGCCAGCAGTTTAGTCACAGGGAGTCAGGGCAATCAGCCCCAGCATTTT
.	TRBJ2-2	.	TRBV28	CASSLSGFDITGELFF	TGTGCCAGCAGTTTATCCGGGTTCGATATCACCGGGGAGCTGTTTTTT
.	TRBJ2-3	.	TRBV20-1	CSARSSVATDTQYF	TGCAGTGCTCGTTCGTCCGTGGCCACAGATACGCAGTATTTT
.	TRBJ2-2	TRBD2	TRBV20-1	CSARVRAGGANTGELFF	TGCAGTGCTAGAGTTCGAGCGGGGGGCGCGAACACCGGGGAGCTGTTTTTT
many	TRBJ1-1	.	TRBV4-3	CASSQDWTALFMNTEAFF	TGCGCCAGCAGCCAGGATTGGACAGCGCTCTTTATGAACACTGAAGCTTTCTTT
.	TRBJ2-1	.	TRBV10-3	CAMGEEGSYNEQFF	TGTGCCATGGGGGAAGAGGGATCCTACAATGAGCAGTTCTTC
.	TRBJ1-5	TRBD1	TRBV20-1	CSVAGGRYSNQPQHF	TGCAGTGTGGCAGGGGGGCGATATAGCAATCAGCCCCAGCATTTT